A single sample is the source of the 31 T cell receptor beta chains below, sequenced in a study of blood T cell repertoires in COVID-19. This table comes from immunoSEQ multiplex PCR, and its TCRdb copy is limited to in-frame clones, with some not included. The sample contains more than 55,000 clones, 90% of which appear only once. Sequenced input: peripheral blood. The receptors stem from a man aged 80 or over with acute or convalescent COVID-19.

J is TRBJ1-4 and V is TRBV2; weak D call: TRBD1 (6 bases). V lost 6 bases and J 5 bases, leaving 19 bases between the germline ends. The CDR3 runs 16 residues. The V gene's germline CDR1 is SNHLY and CDR2 FYNNEI. The CDR3 nucleotides read TGTGCCAGCAGCCAAAATGGGGGGGGCCTAAATGAAAAACTGTTTTTT. Its protein is CASSQNGGGLNEKLFF.

The J gene is TRBJ2-5, the V gene TRBV10-3; 10 positions agree with TRBD2. With 7 bases clipped from V and 5 bases from J, the junction kept 7 bases outside the gene matches. CDR1 and CDR2 (germline): ENHRY, SYGVKD. The CDR3 is 14 residues long. The CDR3 coding sequence is TGTGCCATCAAGGAGCGGGGGGGCCGGGAGACCCAGTACTTC. It specifies CAIKERGGRETQYF.

V usage is TRBV3-1 (or the pseudogene TRBV3-2) and J usage is TRBJ1-4; D may be TRBD1 (5 bases). CDR1 and CDR2 from the germline V gene are LGHDT and YNNKEL (reference sequence). This CDR3 is built from 14 residues. The V end was cut by 1 base, the J end by 10 bases, with 13 bases between. The CDR3 protein is CASSQAQGPGKLFF. DNA of the CDR3: TGTGCCAGCAGCCAAGCCCAGGGCCCAGGAAAACTGTTTTTT.

Only a few counts were recorded for this clone. V gene TRBV25-1 combines with J gene TRBJ1-4; D is undetermined. V lost 5 bases and J lost 7, with 14 bases in between. Germline CDR1 and CDR2: MGHDK and SYGVNS. This CDR3 has 14 amino acids. The CDR3 nucleotides read TGTGCCAGCAGTATCAACTTGGGAGGTGAAAAACTGTTTTTT. Translating gives CASSINLGGEKLFF.

In regard to this clone: Other DNA sequences in the sample encode the same CDR3. The V call is TRBV5-1, the J call TRBJ1-1; 7 nucleotides match TRBD1. The length of the CDR3 is 15 residues. CDR1 and CDR2 from the germline V gene are SGHRS and YFSETQ. The V segment lost 4 bases and the J segment 0 bases; nucleotides outside the gene matches: 6. CDR3 bases: TGCGCCAGCAGCCCCGGGACAGTTATGAACACTGAAGCTTTCTTT. This codes for CASSPGTVMNTEAFF.

This clone was recorded once. V and J are TRBV18 and TRBJ1-2, with 7 bases aligning to TRBD1. CDR1 and CDR2 (germline): KGHSH, LQKENI. V lost 3 bases to trimming and J lost 1 base; unmatched junction nucleotides: 11. This CDR3 has 17 residues. The CDR3 here is CASSPSDRAGSNYGYTF. The CDR3 nucleotides are TGTGCCAGCTCACCTTCCGACAGGGCGGGAAGTAACTATGGCTACACCTTC.

The rearrangement uses TRBV28 and TRBJ2-5, with 8 positions matching TRBD2. This CDR3 is 14 amino acids long. CDR1 is MDHEN, CDR2 SYDVKM, per germline. V shed 3 bases, J shed 4 bases, and the junction held 4 bases outside the gene matches. CDR3 protein: CASSFAGGGETQYF. In DNA, the CDR3 is TGTGCCAGCAGTTTTGCGGGGGGCGGAGAGACCCAGTACTTC.

The genes are TRBV5-1 and TRBJ2-5; 16 nucleotides agree with TRBD2. Germline lookup yields CDR1 SGHRS and CDR2 YFSETQ. After removal of 7 bases from V and 5 bases from J, the junction contained 5 bases not matched to a gene. The CDR3 totals 15 residues. In DNA, the CDR3 is TGCGCCAGCGGGACTAGCGGGGGGGCTGGGGAGACCCAGTACTTC. Translating gives CASGTSGGAGETQYF.

V and J are TRBV10-3 and TRBJ1-2; possible D gene TRBD1, 5 bases. V was clipped by 7 bases and J by 6 bases, with 15 bases between them. The germline V gene encodes CDR1 ENHRY and CDR2 SYGVKD. The CDR3 is 13 residues long. The CDR3 DNA reads as TGTGCCATCACATCCGACAGCGAAGATGGCTACACCTTC. This gives the protein CAITSDSEDGYTF.

This clone was recorded once. The J gene is TRBJ1-1, the V gene TRBV7-8; D call uncertain. The germline V and J ends were trimmed by 1 base and 4 bases, with 7 bases remaining between them. The CDR3 contains 13 residues. From germline, CDR1 is SGHVS and CDR2 FQNEAQ. The CDR3 bases are TGTGCCAGCAGCTTAGTACGAGGCACTGAAGCTTTCTTT. This gives the protein CASSLVRGTEAFF.

The chain has TRBV18 and TRBJ1-1; TRBD1 agrees at 8 bases. The CDR3 length is 16 residues. V dropped 3 bases and J dropped 1; count of bases not matched to a gene: 7. Germline values: CDR1 KGHSH, CDR2 LQKENI. The CDR3 region is CASSPRPQGANTEAFF. The DNA of the CDR3 is TGTGCCAGCTCACCCCGTCCCCAGGGGGCGAACACTGAAGCTTTCTTT. The variable domain in full, completed from reference TRBV18 and TRBJ1-1, reads NAGVMQNPRHLVRRRGQEARLRCSPMKGHSHVYWYRQLPEEGLKFMVYLQKENIIDESGMPKERFSAEFPKEGPSILRIQQVVRGDSAAYFCASSPRPQGANTEAFFGQGTRLTVV.

The J gene is TRBJ2-1, the V gene TRBV16, with a possible D match to TRBD1 (5 bases). The CDR3 sequence is 15 residues long. V lost 2 bases, J lost 5 bases, and 13 bases lay in between. Germline CDR1 is KGHSY and CDR2 is FQNENV. In nucleotides, the CDR3 is TGTGCCAGCAGCCAAACCCAGGCAGGGAACAATGAGCAGTTCTTC. As protein: CASSQTQAGNNEQFF.

V and J are TRBV3-1 (or the pseudogene TRBV3-2) and TRBJ1-4, with D possibly being TRBD1 (5 bases). Deletions cut 4 bases from V and 8 bases from J, with 14 bases between. CDR3 length equals 14 residues. Germline CDR1 and CDR2: LGHDT and YNNKEL (reference sequence). The CDR3 DNA reads as TGTGCCAGCAGCCGATCCGACAGAGACGAAAAACTGTTTTTT. Translated, it gives CASSRSDRDEKLFF.

This chain connects TRBV28 to TRBJ1-4; the D gene is possibly TRBD1 (6 bases). V dropped 2 bases and J dropped 7 bases, with 14 bases sitting between them. The CDR3 length is 15 residues. Germline loops: CDR1 MDHEN, CDR2 SYDVKM. The CDR3 spells CASSLVPGAGEKLFF. In nucleotides, the CDR3 is TGTGCCAGCAGTTTAGTGCCAGGGGCCGGTGAAAAACTGTTTTTT.

This rearrangement joins TRBV27 to TRBJ1-1, with D tentatively TRBD1 (6 bases). Trimming cost V 3 bases and J 4 bases, with 12 bases left between them. Germline CDR1 MNHEY, CDR2 SMNVEV (reference sequence). This CDR3 region has 14 residues. In DNA form, the CDR3 reads TGTGCCAGCAGTTTGGGTCTGGGGGCCACTGAAGCTTTCTTT. It specifies CASSLGLGATEAFF.

The table lists this clone with a count of one. The J gene is TRBJ1-1, the V gene TRBV4-1, with no clear D. The ends were cut back, 1 base at V and 1 base at J, with 10 bases in the middle. Germline loops: CDR1 MGHRA, CDR2 YSYEKL. CDR3 size: 15 residues. CDR3 loop: CASSQVIQRNTEAFF. The CDR3 coding sequence is TGCGCCAGCAGCCAAGTGATCCAGCGGAACACTGAAGCTTTCTTT.

The chain joins TRBV19 to TRBJ2-5; perhaps TRBD1 as D (6 bases). Germline V CDR1 and CDR2: LNHDA, SQIVND (reference sequence). Trimming took off 6 bases at V and 5 bases at J, with 19 bases between the two ends. The CDR3 consists of 15 residues. This chain's CDR3 is CASSPPKGVRETQYF. CDR3 coding DNA: TGTGCCAGTAGCCCCCCGAAGGGGGTAAGGGAGACCCAGTACTTC.

The chain is built from TRBV2 and TRBJ2-1; D gene uncertain. Trimming removed 6 bases at V and 10 bases at J, with 7 bases between. This CDR3 comprises 10 residues. Germline values: CDR1 SNHLY, CDR2 FYNNEI. The CDR3 here is CASSLQEQFF. CDR3 sequence (DNA): TGTGCCAGCAGCCTGCAGGAGCAGTTCTTC.

The chain couples TRBV2 to TRBJ2-3; 9 bases fit TRBD2. V dropped 3 bases and J dropped 5; count of bases not matched to a gene: 3. The CDR3 loop spans 14 amino acids. In germline, CDR1 is SNHLY, CDR2 FYNNEI. This CDR3 reads CASSERGGIDTQYF. The CDR3 DNA sequence: TGTGCCAGCAGTGAGCGGGGGGGCATAGATACGCAGTATTTT.

V usage is TRBV3-1 (or the pseudogene TRBV3-2) and J usage is TRBJ1-3; TRBD1 matches at 9 bases. V lost 6 bases, J lost 2 bases, and 8 bases stayed unmatched. The CDR3 is 16 residues long. Germline V gene data show CDR1 as LGHDT and CDR2 as YNNKEL (reference sequence). The DNA of the CDR3 is TGTGCCAGCAGTCATCAAGGACAGGGGCCTGGAAACACCATATATTTT. It codes for CASSHQGQGPGNTIYF.

This clone was detected only once. The rearrangement links TRBV5-1 to TRBJ1-1; maybe TRBD1 (6 bases). Trimming cost V 4 bases and J 0 bases, with 13 bases left between them. CDR3 size: 15 residues. CDR1 SGHRS and CDR2 YFSETQ come from the germline V gene. CDR3 sequence: CASSPERDMNTEAFF. The CDR3 nucleotides are TGCGCCAGCAGCCCGGAGAGGGACATGAACACTGAAGCTTTCTTT.

The chain uses TRBV29-1 and TRBJ1-1; 7 bases fit TRBD1. The germline CDR1 and CDR2 sequences are SQVTM and ANQGSEA. The V and J ends lost 6 bases and 1 base, in that order; junction bases with no gene match: 8. The CDR3 is 14 residues long. The DNA for the CDR3 is TGCAGCGTGACCGACAGGGTCGGGAACACTGAAGCTTTCTTT. Its translation: CSVTDRVGNTEAFF. Supplemented by reference TRBV29-1 and TRBJ1-1, the full variable domain reads SAVISQKPSRDICQRGTSLTIQCQVDSQVTMMFWYRQQPGQSLTLIATANQGSEATYESGFVIDKFPISRPNLTFSTLTVSNMSPEDSSIYLCSVTDRVGNTEAFFGQGTRLTVV.

This rearrangement joins TRBV4-2 to TRBJ1-3; D is unresolved. The CDR3 is 17 amino acids. V was cut by 1 base and J by 2 bases, with 15 bases left in between. Germline values: CDR1 LGHNA, CDR2 YNFKEQ. CDR3 region: CASSQGRQPRPGNTIYF. CDR3 sequence (DNA): TGTGCCAGCAGCCAAGGGAGGCAGCCACGACCTGGAAACACCATATATTTT.

The rearrangement uses TRBV2 and TRBJ2-1; D remains unclear. The germline V gene has CDR1 SNHLY and CDR2 FYNNEI. The V end lost 4 bases, the J end lost 9 bases, and 13 bases lay between the germline ends. This CDR3 region has 13 residues. In DNA form, the CDR3 reads TGTGCCAGCAGTGCAGCCATTGCGGCTGAGCAGTTCTTC. Translation: CASSAAIAAEQFF.

The V and J genes are TRBV9 and TRBJ2-7, with TRBD1 identical over 8 bases. V was clipped by 4 bases and J by 0 bases; unmatched bases: 3. Per the germline V gene, CDR1 is SGDLS and CDR2 is YYNGEE. This CDR3 comprises 14 residues. In DNA, the CDR3 is TGTGCCAGCAGCAAGGGGACAGGCTCCTACGAGCAGTACTTC. This codes for CASSKGTGSYEQYF.

The chain employs TRBV10-3 and TRBJ1-2, with TRBD1 matching 7 bases. Germline V lookup: CDR1 ENHRY, CDR2 SYGVKD. The CDR3 extends over 14 amino acids. V was pared by 6 bases and J by 2 bases, with 6 bases of the junction left unmatched. The CDR3, as DNA: TGTGCCATCAGAATCGGACAGGAAAACTATGGCTACACCTTC. It encodes CAIRIGQENYGYTF.

This chain connects TRBV3-1 (or the pseudogene TRBV3-2) to TRBJ2-7; D unclear. Trimming took 1 base from V and 2 from J, leaving 3 bases between them. Germline values: CDR1 LGHDT, CDR2 YNNKEL (reference sequence). The CDR3 spans 12 residues. The CDR3 sequence is CASSQGAYEQYF. DNA for the CDR3: TGTGCCAGCAGCCAAGGAGCCTACGAGCAGTACTTC.

This clone was seen once. The gene calls are TRBV10-3 and TRBJ2-1; 11 bases fit TRBD1. Germline lookup yields CDR1 ENHRY and CDR2 SYGVKD. V gave up 9 bases and J gave up 12 bases; unmatched junction bases: 10. This CDR3 comprises 13 residues. Here the CDR3 reads CAIGQGAGAGQFF. CDR3 DNA: TGTGCCATTGGACAGGGGGCAGGGGCAGGGCAGTTCTTC.

V is TRBV10-3 and J is TRBJ2-7, with TRBD1 matching over 8 bases. The CDR3 is 18 amino acids. J was trimmed by 3 bases and V by 0 bases; bases with no gene match: 13. The germline gives CDR1 ENHRY, CDR2 SYGVKD. Written as DNA, the CDR3 is TGTGCCATCAGTGAGTCCCCTCCTCAGACAGGGGTTAGCTACGAGCAGTACTTC. Its protein is CAISESPPQTGVSYEQYF.

The V call is TRBV7-3, the J call TRBJ2-1, with D tentatively TRBD2 (6 bases). Germline assignment: CDR1 SGHTA and CDR2 FQGTGA. The CDR3 length is 14 residues. V was cut by 8 bases and J by 8 bases, with 19 bases left in between. CDR3 coding DNA: TGTGCCAGCGCCCAACAAGGAGGGGAACATGAGCAGTTCTTC. Residues: CASAQQGGEHEQFF.

This chain connects TRBV7-7 to TRBJ2-7; 10 bases map to TRBD1. The CDR3 sequence is 14 residues long. V shed 5 bases, J shed 5 bases, and the junction held 6 bases outside the gene matches. The V gene's germline CDR1 is SSHAT and CDR2 FNYEAQ (reference sequence). The CDR3 here is CASSPRTGGDEQYF. CDR3 nucleotide sequence: TGTGCCAGCAGCCCAAGGACAGGGGGTGACGAGCAGTACTTC.